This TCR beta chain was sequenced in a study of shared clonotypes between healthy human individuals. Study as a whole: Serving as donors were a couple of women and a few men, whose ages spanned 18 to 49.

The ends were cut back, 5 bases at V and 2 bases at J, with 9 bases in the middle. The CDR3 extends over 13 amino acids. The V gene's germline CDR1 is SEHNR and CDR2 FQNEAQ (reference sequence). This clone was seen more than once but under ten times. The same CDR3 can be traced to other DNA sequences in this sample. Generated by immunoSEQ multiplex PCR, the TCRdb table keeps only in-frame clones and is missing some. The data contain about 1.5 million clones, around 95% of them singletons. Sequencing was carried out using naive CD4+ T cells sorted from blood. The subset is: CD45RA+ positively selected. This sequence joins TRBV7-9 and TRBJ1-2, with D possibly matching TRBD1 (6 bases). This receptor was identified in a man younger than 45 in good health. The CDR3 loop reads CASSPGQNYGYTF. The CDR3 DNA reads TGTGCCAGCAGCCCCGGACAGAACTATGGCTACACCTTC. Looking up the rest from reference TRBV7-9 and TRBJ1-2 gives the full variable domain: DTGVSQNPRHKITKRGQNVTFRCDPISEHNRLYWYRQTLGQGPEFLTYFQNEAQLEKSRLLSDRFSAERPKGSFSTLEIQRTEQGDSAMYLCASSPGQNYGYTFGSGTRLTVV.